This T cell receptor (beta chain) came from a study of Ad26.COV2.S vaccination and SARS-CoV-2 variants. Between the trimmed V and J ends, which lost 6 bases and 5 bases, there was a span of 10 bases. The CDR3 consists of 12 residues. Per the germline V gene, CDR1 is SGHDN and CDR2 is FVKESK. Sequenced by immunoSEQ multiplex PCR; TCRdb stores in-frame clones only, minus some. The repertoire consists of roughly 700,000 clones, with around 90% occurring once and the leading ten covering over 1.3%. Treatment noted: approximately 18 received Ad26.COV2.S at low or high dose, single or two shots; 5 received placebo; per-sample allocation not given. Sampling took place 63 days after the first vaccine or placebo injection. Donor was an adult aged 18-55 years in Boston.

The sample here was peripheral blood, taken in a trial of Ad26.COV2.S vaccine versus placebo. This clonotype was obtained from a person aged 18-60 years who received the Ad26.COV2.S COVID-19 vaccine or a placebo. The V and J genes are TRBV14 and TRBJ2-5; D may be TRBD2 (5 bases). Written as DNA, the CDR3 is TGTGCCAGCAGGGGAGATGAGGAGACCCAGTACTTC. Protein sequence: CASRGDEETQYF.